Listed here are 2 T cell receptor beta chains from one sample, sequenced in a study of blood T cell repertoires in COVID-19. Sequenced by immunoSEQ multiplex PCR; TCRdb stores in-frame clones only, minus some. Of 200,000 to 250,000 clones listed, under 90% are singletons. The sequenced sample consisted of peripheral blood. The receptors originated from an elderly woman with COVID-19, enrolled during active disease.

J is TRBJ2-5 and V is TRBV7-9, with TRBD2 matching over 10 bases. Germline CDR1 is SEHNR and CDR2 is FQNEAQ (reference sequence). CDR3 length: 14 residues. The V gene end was trimmed by 5 bases and the J gene end by 3 bases; junction bases not matched to a gene: 3. The DNA for the CDR3 is TGTGCCAGCAGCCGCGGACTAGCGGAAGAGACCCAGTACTTC. This encodes CASSRGLAEETQYF.

This chain joins TRBV28 and TRBJ2-7, with 7 positions matching TRBD1. The length of the CDR3 is 14 residues. In germline, CDR1 is MDHEN, CDR2 SYDVKM. J gave up 0 bases and V 7 bases, and 6 bases lay outside the gene matches. The CDR3 DNA sequence: TGTGCCAGCAATTTCAGGGGGATCTCCTACGAGCAGTACTTC. Encoded protein: CASNFRGISYEQYF. The complete variable domain, with remaining parts taken from reference TRBV28 and TRBJ2-7, reads DVKVTQSSRYLVKRTGEKVFLECVQDMDHENMFWYRQDPGLGLRLIYFSYDVKMKEKGDIPEGYSVSREKKERFSLILESASTNQTSMYLCASNFRGISYEQYFGPGTRLTVT.